One and the same sample provided the 17 T cell receptor beta chains below, sequenced in a study. TCRdb's copy holds only in-frame clones and misses some; the assay was immunoSEQ multiplex PCR. This sample carries approximately 70,000 clones, around 93% of them seen once, and the ten largest clones take around 4.5%. The sample consisted of PBMCs. These TCRs come from a man aged 35-49 years with rheumatoid arthritis.

This chain links TRBV19 with TRBJ1-2; tentative D call: TRBD1 (6 bases). Germline-derived CDR1 and CDR2 are LNHDA and SQIVND (reference sequence). This CDR3 comprises 11 residues. V was trimmed by 6 bases and J by 8 bases, leaving 10 bases between them. The CDR3 sequence is CASSGGRGYTF. Written as DNA, the CDR3 is TGTGCCAGTAGCGGGGGGCGAGGCTACACCTTC.

This clone has just one count. This rearrangement joins TRBV29-1 to TRBJ2-1; D uncertain. The CDR3 covers 13 residues. The V and J ends lost 1 base and 6 bases respectively, with 10 bases between them. Germline CDR1 and CDR2: SQVTM and ANQGSEA. CDR3 coding DNA: TGCAGCGTTGAAGGAAGGGTCGGCAATGAGCAGTTCTTC. It encodes CSVEGRVGNEQFF.

The chain is built from TRBV5-1 and TRBJ2-5, with TRBD1 as a possible D gene (5 bases). The CDR3 contains 14 residues. The germline CDR1 and CDR2 sequences are SGHRS and YFSETQ. The V end lost 3 bases, the J end lost 2 bases, and 11 bases lay between the germline ends. The DNA for the CDR3 is TGCGCCAGCAGCTCAGACAGCCAGCAAGAGACCCAGTACTTC. Protein sequence: CASSSDSQQETQYF.

The chain carries TRBV7-2 and TRBJ1-6, with TRBD1 identical over 9 bases. The V and J ends lost 5 bases and 10 bases, in that order; junction bases with no gene match: 9. Germline CDR1 and CDR2: SGHTA and FQGNSA. This CDR3 is 15 amino acids long. CDR3 DNA sequence: TGTGCCAGCAGCCTCTCCGGGACAGGGTTCTCACCCCTCCACTTT. Amino acid sequence: CASSLSGTGFSPLHF.

This rearrangement joins TRBV18 to TRBJ2-2; weak D call: TRBD1 (5 bases). The CDR3 has 12 amino acids. CDR1 and CDR2 (germline): KGHSH, LQKENI. V lost 4 bases and J lost 8, with 8 bases in between. CDR3 bases: TGTGCCAGCTCACATGGGGCTGGGGAGCTGTTTTTT. Its protein is CASSHGAGELFF. The full variable domain, its missing parts supplied by reference TRBV18 and TRBJ2-2, is NAGVMQNPRHLVRRRGQEARLRCSPMKGHSHVYWYRQLPEEGLKFMVYLQKENIIDESGMPKERFSAEFPKEGPSILRIQQVVRGDSAAYFCASSHGAGELFFGEGSRLTVL.

This sequence joins TRBV2 and TRBJ1-1, with 8 bases identical to TRBD1. The CDR3 totals 13 residues. Per the germline V gene, CDR1 is SNHLY and CDR2 is FYNNEI. The junction had 9 bases not matched to a gene; V was cut back by 7 bases and J by 8 bases. The CDR3 DNA is TGTGCCAGCAATCCGGGAGGGACAGGCGAAGCTTTCTTT. Its translation is CASNPGGTGEAFF.

The rearrangement links TRBV4-1 to TRBJ1-1, with 7 bases matching TRBD1. The CDR3 is 14 residues long. The V and J ends lost 5 bases and 2 bases, in that order; junction bases with no gene match: 5. Germline CDR1 and CDR2: MGHRA and YSYEKL. Here the CDR3 reads CASSSGQTNTEAFF. The CDR3 nucleotides read TGCGCCAGCAGCTCGGGACAGACAAACACTGAAGCTTTCTTT.

This sequence joins TRBV7-3 and TRBJ2-1, with a weak D call TRBD1 (6 bases). V shed 2 bases and J shed 4 bases, with 6 bases lying between them. Per the germline V gene, CDR1 is SGHTA and CDR2 is FQGTGA. The CDR3 is 13 residues long. The CDR3: CASSLGQYNEQFF. The CDR3 nucleotides are TGTGCCAGCAGCTTAGGACAGTACAATGAGCAGTTCTTC.

The rearrangement joins TRBV27 to TRBJ1-3; D is unresolved. The germline CDR1 and CDR2 sequences are MNHEY and SMNVEV (reference sequence). Trimming took 2 bases from V and 4 from J, leaving 6 bases between them. The CDR3 loop spans 13 amino acids. CDR3 sequence (DNA): TGTGCCAGCAGTTTAAGGGAGGGAAACACCATATATTTT. Amino acid sequence: CASSLREGNTIYF.

The chain links TRBV6-1 to TRBJ1-1; a weak D match, TRBD1 (6 bases). The germline V gene encodes CDR1 MNHNS and CDR2 SASEGT. V lost 1 base to trimming and J lost 0 bases, with 9 bases between them. The CDR3 consists of 15 residues. In nucleotides, the CDR3 is TGTGCCAGCAGTGAAGGAGGGGGGATGAACACTGAAGCTTTCTTT. This encodes CASSEGGGMNTEAFF.

This clone was seen more than once but under ten times. The CDR3 here is CASSPGGRETQYF. CDR3 coding DNA: TGTGCCAGCAGCCCAGGGGGTCGGGAGACCCAGTACTTC. This chain joins TRBV7-9 and TRBJ2-5; TRBD1 matches at 7 bases. CDR1 is SEHNR, CDR2 FQNEAQ, per germline (reference sequence). The CDR3 is made up of 13 amino acids. V lost 5 bases to trimming and J lost 5 bases; unmatched junction nucleotides: 5.

The chain uses TRBV3-1 (or the pseudogene TRBV3-2) and TRBJ2-3; weak D call: TRBD2 (5 bases). The V end was cut by 4 bases, the J end by 2 bases, with 22 bases between. Germline V lookup: CDR1 LGHDT, CDR2 YNNKEL (reference sequence). This CDR3 spans 18 amino acids. Here the CDR3 reads CASSPLGISGFFTDTQYF. CDR3 nucleotides: TGTGCCAGCAGCCCCCTAGGGATCAGCGGATTCTTCACAGATACGCAGTATTTT.

The CDR3 spells CASSPGRGEKLFF. As DNA, the CDR3 is TGTGCCAGCTCACCGGGGCGTGGCGAAAAACTGTTTTTT. This chain uses TRBV18 with TRBJ1-4, with TRBD1 as a possible D gene (5 bases). Trimming removed 3 bases at V and 8 bases at J, with 10 bases between. The germline gives CDR1 KGHSH, CDR2 LQKENI. There are 13 residues in the CDR3. Filled out from reference TRBV18 and TRBJ1-4, the complete variable domain reads NAGVMQNPRHLVRRRGQEARLRCSPMKGHSHVYWYRQLPEEGLKFMVYLQKENIIDESGMPKERFSAEFPKEGPSILRIQQVVRGDSAAYFCASSPGRGEKLFFGSGTQLSVL.

The chain has TRBV5-1 and TRBJ2-5; no clear D gene. The CDR3 extends over 12 amino acids. Germline CDR1 and CDR2: SGHRS and YFSETQ. V lost 4 bases, J lost 4 bases, and 8 bases lay in between. CDR3 sequence: CASSPLGETQYF. CDR3 in DNA: TGCGCCAGCAGCCCCCTAGGAGAGACCCAGTACTTC.

This chain joins TRBV4-1 and TRBJ2-3, with a weak D call TRBD2 (5 bases). Trimming took 1 base from V and 7 from J, leaving 6 bases between them. The CDR3 contains 12 residues. CDR1 is MGHRA and CDR2 is YSYEKL in the germline V gene. CDR3 nucleotides: TGCGCCAGCAGCCAAGCGGGGAATACGCAGTATTTT. This encodes CASSQAGNTQYF.

The genes are TRBV2 and TRBJ2-6; D ambiguous. CDR3 length equals 17 residues. CDR1 and CDR2 (germline): SNHLY, FYNNEI. Trimming shortened V by 1 base and J by 0 bases, and 10 bases separated the two germline ends. CDR3 amino acids: CASSEGKLSSGANVLTF. The CDR3 DNA follows: TGTGCCAGCAGTGAAGGGAAACTAAGCTCTGGGGCCAACGTCCTGACTTTC.

This chain uses TRBV5-6 with TRBJ1-2; D remains ambiguous. Trimming removed 1 base at V and 3 bases at J, with 16 bases between. Germline CDR1 reads SGHDT; CDR2 reads YYEEEE. This CDR3 is 16 amino acids long. The CDR3: CASSLHGIQFYYGYTF. The CDR3 DNA reads TGTGCCAGCAGCTTGCACGGGATTCAGTTTTACTATGGCTACACCTTC.